This TCR beta chain was sequenced during a study of Ad26.COV2.S vaccination and SARS-CoV-2 variants. Whole-study context: The donor participated in the COV1001 trial, in its Ad26.COV2.S arm. Study-wide results and limits: Measurement of non-spike TCR breadth gave similar results in vaccine and placebo recipients.

Sequencing was performed with immunoSEQ multiplex PCR; in TCRdb, only in-frame clones are kept and a portion is missing. The sample carries about 350,000 clones, 87% recorded once. To note about this clone: Its target is unknown.

After removal of 11 bases from V and 2 bases from J, the junction contained 2 bases not matched to a gene. The CDR3 sequence is 12 residues long. Germline CDR1 SNHLY, CDR2 FYNNEI. Treatment meaning: around 19 received Ad26.COV2.S at low or high dose, single or two shots; about five received placebo; per-sample allocation not given. At day 63 after the first vaccine or placebo injection, samples were drawn. The sample consisted of peripheral blood, taken in a trial of Ad26.COV2.S vaccine versus placebo. The receptor comes from a person aged 18-60 years who received the Ad26.COV2.S COVID-19 vaccine or a placebo. The rearrangement links TRBV2 to TRBJ2-7; 11 nucleotides align to TRBD1. CDR3 sequence reads: CAGGQGAYEQYF. The CDR3 DNA sequence: TGTGCCGGGGGACAGGGGGCCTACGAGCAGTACTTC.